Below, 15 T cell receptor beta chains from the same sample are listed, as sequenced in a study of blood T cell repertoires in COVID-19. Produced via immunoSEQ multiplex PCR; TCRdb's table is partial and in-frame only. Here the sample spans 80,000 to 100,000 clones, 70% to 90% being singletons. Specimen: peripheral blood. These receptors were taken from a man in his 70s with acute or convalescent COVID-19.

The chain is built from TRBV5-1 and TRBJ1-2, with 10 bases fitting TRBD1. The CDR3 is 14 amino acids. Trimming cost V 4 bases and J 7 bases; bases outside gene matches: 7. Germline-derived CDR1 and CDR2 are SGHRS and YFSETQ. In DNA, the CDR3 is TGCGCCAGCAGCAACCGACAGGGGGCCGGTGGCTACACCTTC. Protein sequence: CASSNRQGAGGYTF. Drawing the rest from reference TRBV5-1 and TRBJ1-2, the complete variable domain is KAGVTQTPRYLIKTRGQQVTLSCSPISGHRSVSWYQQTPGQGLQFLFEYFSETQRNKGNFPGRFSGRQFSNSRSEMNVSTLELGDSALYLCASSNRQGAGGYTFGSGTRLTVV.

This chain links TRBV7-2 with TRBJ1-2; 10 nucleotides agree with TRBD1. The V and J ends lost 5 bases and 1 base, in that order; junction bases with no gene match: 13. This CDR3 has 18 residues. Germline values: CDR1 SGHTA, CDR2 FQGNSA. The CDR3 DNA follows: TGTGCCAGCAGCGCGAGTCCCGGGACAGGGGTCATTAACTATGGCTACACCTTC. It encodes CASSASPGTGVINYGYTF.

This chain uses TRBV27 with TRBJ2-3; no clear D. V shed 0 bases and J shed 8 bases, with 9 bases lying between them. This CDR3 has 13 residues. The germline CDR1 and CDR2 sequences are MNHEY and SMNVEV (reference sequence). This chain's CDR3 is CASSLSRSGTQYF. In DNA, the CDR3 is TGTGCCAGCAGTTTATCGAGGTCGGGTACGCAGTATTTT.

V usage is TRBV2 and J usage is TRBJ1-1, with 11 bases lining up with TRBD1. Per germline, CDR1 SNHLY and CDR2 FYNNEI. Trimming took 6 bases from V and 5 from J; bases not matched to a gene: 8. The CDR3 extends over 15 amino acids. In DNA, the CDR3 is TGTGCCAGCAGGCAGCGGACAGGGGGCAGGACTGAAGCTTTCTTT. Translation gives CASRQRTGGRTEAFF.

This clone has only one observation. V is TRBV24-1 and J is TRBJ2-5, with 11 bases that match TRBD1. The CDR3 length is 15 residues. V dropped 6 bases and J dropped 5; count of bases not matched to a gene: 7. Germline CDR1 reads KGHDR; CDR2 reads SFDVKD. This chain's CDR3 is CATSHAGTGGETQYF. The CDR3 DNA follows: TGTGCCACCAGTCATGCAGGGACAGGGGGGGAGACCCAGTACTTC.

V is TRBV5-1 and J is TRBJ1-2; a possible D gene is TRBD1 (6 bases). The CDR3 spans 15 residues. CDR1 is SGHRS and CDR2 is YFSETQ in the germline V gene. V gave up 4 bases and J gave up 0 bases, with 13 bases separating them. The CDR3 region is CASSLNRDANYGYTF. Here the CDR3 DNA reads TGCGCCAGCAGCCTAAACAGGGATGCTAACTATGGCTACACCTTC. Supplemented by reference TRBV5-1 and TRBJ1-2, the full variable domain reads KAGVTQTPRYLIKTRGQQVTLSCSPISGHRSVSWYQQTPGQGLQFLFEYFSETQRNKGNFPGRFSGRQFSNSRSEMNVSTLELGDSALYLCASSLNRDANYGYTFGSGTRLTVV.

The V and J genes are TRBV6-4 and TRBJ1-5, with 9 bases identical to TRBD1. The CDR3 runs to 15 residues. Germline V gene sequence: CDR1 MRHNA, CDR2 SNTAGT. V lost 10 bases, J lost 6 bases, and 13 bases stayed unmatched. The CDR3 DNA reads TGTGCCACCATTACCCCGGGACAGGGAATTCAGCCCCAGCATTTT. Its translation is CATITPGQGIQPQHF.

The CDR3 here is CASSLLRGSDGYTF. DNA of the CDR3: TGTGCCAGCAGCTTACTAAGGGGATCTGATGGCTACACCTTC. The J gene is TRBJ1-2, the V gene TRBV7-9; a possible D gene is TRBD1 (5 bases). Trimming shortened V by 2 bases and J by 6 bases, and 13 bases separated the two germline ends. The CDR3 is 14 residues long. Germline CDR1 and CDR2: SEHNR and FQNEAQ (reference sequence).

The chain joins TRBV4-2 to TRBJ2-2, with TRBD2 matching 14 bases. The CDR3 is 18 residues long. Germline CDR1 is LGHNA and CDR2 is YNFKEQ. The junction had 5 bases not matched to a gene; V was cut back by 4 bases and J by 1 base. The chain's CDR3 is CASSLGTSGGKNTGELFF. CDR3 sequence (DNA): TGTGCCAGCAGCCTTGGGACTAGCGGGGGAAAGAACACCGGGGAGCTGTTTTTT.

The CDR3 region is CASSSTGEDYGYTF. CDR3 in DNA: TGTGCCAGCAGCTCGACAGGGGAAGACTATGGCTACACCTTC. The chain employs TRBV5-6 and TRBJ1-2; 8 nucleotides align to TRBD1. Germline CDR1 reads SGHDT; CDR2 reads YYEEEE. The V segment lost 3 bases and the J segment 3 bases; nucleotides outside the gene matches: 4. The CDR3 extends over 14 amino acids.

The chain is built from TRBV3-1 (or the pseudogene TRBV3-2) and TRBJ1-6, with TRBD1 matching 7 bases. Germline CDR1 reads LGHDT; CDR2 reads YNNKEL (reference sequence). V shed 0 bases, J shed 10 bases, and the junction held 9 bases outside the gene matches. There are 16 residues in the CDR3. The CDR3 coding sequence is TGTGCCAGCAGCCAAGAGGTTTACAGGGGCAAATCACCCCTCCACTTT. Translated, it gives CASSQEVYRGKSPLHF.

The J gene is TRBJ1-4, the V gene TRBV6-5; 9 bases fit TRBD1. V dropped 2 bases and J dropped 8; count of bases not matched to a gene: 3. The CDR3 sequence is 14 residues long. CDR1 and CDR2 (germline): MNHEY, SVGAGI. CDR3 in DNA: TGTGCCAGCAGTTACGACAGGGGGGACGAAAAACTGTTTTTT. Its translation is CASSYDRGDEKLFF.

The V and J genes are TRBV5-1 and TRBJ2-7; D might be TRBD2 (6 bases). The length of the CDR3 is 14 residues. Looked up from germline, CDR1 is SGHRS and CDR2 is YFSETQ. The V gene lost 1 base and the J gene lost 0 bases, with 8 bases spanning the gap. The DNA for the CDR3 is TGCGCCAGCAGCTTGTACGGGAGCTCCTACGAGCAGTACTTC. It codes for CASSLYGSSYEQYF.

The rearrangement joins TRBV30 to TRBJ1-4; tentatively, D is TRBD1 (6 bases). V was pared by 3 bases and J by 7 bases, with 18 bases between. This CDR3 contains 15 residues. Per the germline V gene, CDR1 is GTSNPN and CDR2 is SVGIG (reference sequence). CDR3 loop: CAWSPTEQGVEKLFF. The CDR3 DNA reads TGTGCCTGGAGCCCGACAGAACAGGGAGTTGAAAAACTGTTTTTT.

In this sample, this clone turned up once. The CDR3 sequence: CASMLSRYAGNTIYF. The CDR3 DNA follows: TGTGCCAGCATGTTGAGCCGTTACGCTGGAAACACCATATATTTT. This chain joins TRBV6-5 and TRBJ1-3, with D unresolved. Germline CDR1 reads MNHEY; CDR2 reads SVGAGI. The CDR3 has 15 residues. V lost 7 bases and J 2 bases, leaving 15 bases between the germline ends.